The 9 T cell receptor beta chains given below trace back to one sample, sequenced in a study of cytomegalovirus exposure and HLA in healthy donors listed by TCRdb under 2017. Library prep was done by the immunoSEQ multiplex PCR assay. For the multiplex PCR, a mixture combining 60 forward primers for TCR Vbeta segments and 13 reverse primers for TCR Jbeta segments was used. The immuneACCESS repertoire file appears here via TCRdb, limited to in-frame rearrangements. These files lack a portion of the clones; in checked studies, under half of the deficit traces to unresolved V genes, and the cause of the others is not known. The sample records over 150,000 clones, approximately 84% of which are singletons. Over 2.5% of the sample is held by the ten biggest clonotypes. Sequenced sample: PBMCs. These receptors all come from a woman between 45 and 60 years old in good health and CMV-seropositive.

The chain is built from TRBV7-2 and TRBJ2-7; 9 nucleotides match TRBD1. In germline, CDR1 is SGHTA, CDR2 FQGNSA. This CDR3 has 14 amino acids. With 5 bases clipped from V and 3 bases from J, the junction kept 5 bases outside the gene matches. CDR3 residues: CASSPRDRVYEQYF. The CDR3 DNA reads TGTGCCAGCAGCCCACGGGACAGGGTCTACGAGCAGTACTTC.

CDR3: CASSPRASGGLNEQFF. The CDR3 bases are TGTGCCAGCAGCCCCAGGGCTAGCGGGGGGTTGAATGAGCAGTTCTTC. The rearrangement links TRBV7-2 to TRBJ2-1; TRBD2 aligns across 11 bases. From germline, CDR1 is SGHTA and CDR2 FQGNSA. Losses at the gene ends were 5 bases for V and 7 bases for J; bases not matched to a gene: 10. CDR3 size: 16 residues.

The CDR3 bases are TGCAGCGTTGATCGGACAGGGGGCACTGAAGCTTTCTTT. Translation: CSVDRTGGTEAFF. The chain recombines TRBV29-1 with TRBJ1-1; 10 nucleotides agree with TRBD1. V shed 3 bases and J 4 bases; nucleotides not matched to a gene: 2. The CDR3 is 13 amino acids. The V gene's germline CDR1 is SQVTM and CDR2 ANQGSEA.

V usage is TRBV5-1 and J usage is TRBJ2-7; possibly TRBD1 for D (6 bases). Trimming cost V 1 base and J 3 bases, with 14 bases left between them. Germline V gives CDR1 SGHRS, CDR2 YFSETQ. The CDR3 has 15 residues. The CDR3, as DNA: TGCGCCAGCAGCTTGTTGCCGACAGGCTTCTACGAGCAGTACTTC. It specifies CASSLLPTGFYEQYF.

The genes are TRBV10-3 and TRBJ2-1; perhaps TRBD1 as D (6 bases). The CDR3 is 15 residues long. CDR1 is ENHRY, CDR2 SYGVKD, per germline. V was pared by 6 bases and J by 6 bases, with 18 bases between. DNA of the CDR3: TGTGCCATCAGACCGGACAGTAGTACTACCAATGAGCAGTTCTTC. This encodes CAIRPDSSTTNEQFF.

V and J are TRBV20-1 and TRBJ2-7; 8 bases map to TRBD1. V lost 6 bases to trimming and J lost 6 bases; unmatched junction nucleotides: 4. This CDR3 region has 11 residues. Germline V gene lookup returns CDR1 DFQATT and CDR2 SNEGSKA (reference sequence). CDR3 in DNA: TGCAGTGCGGACAGGGAAGGCGAGCAGTACTTC. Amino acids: CSADREGEQYF.

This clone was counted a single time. The CDR3 sequence is CASSYPGNTEAFF. In DNA, the CDR3 is TGTGCCAGCAGCTACCCAGGGAACACTGAAGCTTTCTTT. The V call is TRBV5-5, the J call TRBJ1-1; D unclear. The V gene lost 3 bases and the J gene lost 1 base, with 7 bases spanning the gap. The CDR3 covers 13 residues. CDR1 and CDR2 (germline): SGHKS, YYEKEE (reference sequence). Supplemented by reference TRBV5-5 and TRBJ1-1, the full variable domain reads DAGVTQSPTHLIKTRGQQVTLRCSPISGHKSVSWYQQVLGQGPQFIFQYYEKEERGRGNFPDRFSARQFPNYSSELNVNALLLGDSALYLCASSYPGNTEAFFGQGTRLTVV.

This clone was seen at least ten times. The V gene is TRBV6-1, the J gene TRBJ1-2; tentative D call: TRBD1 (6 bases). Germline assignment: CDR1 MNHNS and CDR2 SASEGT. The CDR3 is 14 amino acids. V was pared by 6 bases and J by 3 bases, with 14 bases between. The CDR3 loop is CASRKGRGDYGYTF. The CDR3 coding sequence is TGTGCCAGCAGAAAGGGCAGGGGCGACTATGGCTACACCTTC.

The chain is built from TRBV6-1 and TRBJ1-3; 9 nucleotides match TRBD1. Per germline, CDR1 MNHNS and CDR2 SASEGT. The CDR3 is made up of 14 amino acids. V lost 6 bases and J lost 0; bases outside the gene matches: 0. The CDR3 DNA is TGTGCCAGCAGGGACAGGGGCTCTGGAAACACCATATATTTT. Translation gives CASRDRGSGNTIYF.